This entry is about one T cell receptor beta chain. The antigen is undetermined. The data were taken from a study of vaccination effects on CD4 cells after COVID-19. The protocol was immunoSEQ multiplex PCR, while the TCRdb copy is restricted to in-frame clones and leaves out a portion. This table has 70,000 to 85,000 clones, roughly four fifths appearing once. Following culture for around 10 days, CD4+ T cells were isolated. Days 3 and 7 were when half the medium was replaced with IL-2 medium. In germline, CDR1 is MNHEY, CDR2 SVGAGI. The trim removed 4 bases at V and 7 bases at J, leaving 7 bases unmatched. The CDR3 is 14 residues long.

The chain employs TRBV6-5 and TRBJ2-1; TRBD1 matches 7 bases. The source is a human donor who received a COVID-19 vaccine. The source was CD4+ T cells from PBMCs cultured without peptide, collected before COVID-19 vaccination. The CDR3 is CASSSRLQGNEQFF. The CDR3, as DNA: TGTGCCAGCAGTTCCCGTTTACAGGGGAATGAGCAGTTCTTC.